These T cell receptor beta chains were read from a single sample in a study of somatic mutations in cytotoxic T cells in rheumatoid arthritis. Sequenced by immunoSEQ multiplex PCR; TCRdb stores in-frame clones only, minus some. The top ten clones hold roughly 3.8% of a sample with some 21,000 clones, around 80% of them seen once. Sequenced: CD8+ T cells sorted from blood. Receptors originate from an adult with rheumatoid arthritis. Both conserved end residues are part of each CDR3. The order of the fields is clone size, D gene, V gene, J gene, CDR3 protein, CDR3 DNA. A D gene is named only where the DNA matches it firmly. Size tells how often a clone was seen (once, few, many) or the class of an expanded clone, and some rows leave it out.

few	TRBD1	TRBV7-9	TRBJ2-3	CASSLGGLDRSTDTQYF	TGTGCCAGCAGCTTAGGGGGTCTGGACAGGTCCACAGATACGCAGTATTTT
once	TRBD2	TRBV11-2	TRBJ2-1	CASSLYYSGGGLNEQFF	TGTGCCAGCAGCCTCTACTATAGCGGGGGGGGCCTCAATGAGCAGTTCTTC
few	TRBD2	TRBV4-1	TRBJ2-3	CASSQNPGSGGYGDTQYF	TGCGCCAGCAGCCAGAACCCCGGGTCGGGGGGGTACGGAGATACGCAGTATTTT
few	NA	TRBV10-3	TRBJ1-2	CAISGQGENYGYTF	TGTGCCATCAGCGGACAAGGCGAAAACTATGGCTACACCTTC
NA	TRBD1	TRBV11-1	TRBJ1-4	CASSPRDSSHEKLFF	TGTGCCAGCAGCCCACGGGACAGTTCTCATGAAAAACTGTTTTTT
NA	NA	TRBV5-1	TRBJ2-1	CASSYLDGGDEQFF	TGCGCCAGCAGCTACCTGGACGGAGGCGATGAGCAGTTCTTC
NA	NA	TRBV7-9	TRBJ1-1	CASSSDTMNTEAFF	TGTGCCAGCAGCTCGGACACCATGAACACTGAAGCTTTCTTT
NA	NA	TRBV21-1	TRBJ2-7	CASSPVRDPGEDF	TGTGCCAGCAGCCCAGTTCGGGATCCAGGAGAGGACTTC
NA	NA	TRBV9	TRBJ2-2	CASSVAHTGELFF	TGTGCCAGCAGCGTAGCCCACACCGGGGAGCTGTTTTTT
NA	TRBD1	TRBV6-4	TRBJ1-2	CASSDSNRGNYGYTF	TGTGCCAGCAGTGACTCGAACAGGGGAAACTATGGCTACACCTTC
NA	TRBD1	TRBV18	TRBJ1-4	CASSPTYRGLGEKLFF	TGTGCCAGCTCCCCCACGTACAGGGGGCTCGGAGAAAAACTGTTTTTT
NA	TRBD2	TRBV4-1	TRBJ2-1	CASSQIGGGSSYNEQFF	TGCGCCAGCAGCCAGATTGGGGGAGGGAGCTCCTACAATGAGCAGTTCTTC
NA	NA	TRBV19	TRBJ2-6	CASSIGGVPNVLTF	TGTGCCAGTAGTATAGGAGGGGTCCCCAACGTCCTGACTTTC
NA	TRBD2	TRBV5-4	TRBJ2-3	CASSSGLAGLTDTQYF	TGTGCCAGCAGCTCGGGACTAGCGGGGCTCACAGATACGCAGTATTTT
NA	NA	TRBV7-6	TRBJ1-5	CASSTLGDQPQHF	TGTGCCAGCAGCACCCTAGGGGATCAGCCCCAGCATTTT
NA	NA	TRBV19	TRBJ1-1	CASSRSPGTEAFF	TGTGCCAGTAGTAGGTCGCCGGGGACTGAAGCTTTCTTT
NA	NA	TRBV9	TRBJ1-5	CASSAGGYSNQPQHF	TGTGCCAGCAGCGCCGGGGGATATAGCAATCAGCCCCAGCATTTT
NA	NA	TRBV9	TRBJ2-1	CASSGASLGNEQFF	TGTGCCAGCAGCGGGGCTAGTTTGGGGAATGAGCAGTTCTTC
few	TRBD2	TRBV6-4	TRBJ2-1	CASSLGTSGDNEQFF	TGTGCCAGCAGCCTAGGGACTAGCGGGGACAATGAGCAGTTCTTC
NA	NA	TRBV7-9	TRBJ2-7	CASSLSQGYEQYF	TGTGCCAGCAGCTTATCCCAGGGCTACGAGCAGTACTTC
NA	NA	TRBV4-1	TRBJ2-3	CASSQLGVTDTQYF	TGCGCCAGCAGCCAACTAGGGGTCACAGATACGCAGTATTTT
NA	TRBD2	TRBV7-6	TRBJ2-3	CASSWRGLAGEDTQYF	TGTGCCAGCAGCTGGAGAGGACTAGCGGGGGAAGATACGCAGTATTTT
NA	TRBD2	TRBV5-4	TRBJ2-3	CASSFVGGGVDTQYF	TGTGCCAGCAGCTTCGTGGGCGGGGGGGTTGATACGCAGTATTTT
NA	NA	TRBV6-5	TRBJ2-7	CASSFNSGVEQYF	TGTGCCAGCAGTTTCAACTCGGGGGTTGAGCAGTACTTC
NA	NA	TRBV4-1	TRBJ1-5	CASSLRTHQPQHF	TGCGCCAGCAGCCTCCGGACCCATCAGCCCCAGCATTTT
NA	NA	TRBV15	TRBJ2-2	CATSTIEAGELFF	TGTGCCACCAGCACTATCGAGGCCGGGGAGCTGTTTTTT
NA	NA	TRBV11-2	TRBJ2-7	CASAPPGESSYEQYF	TGTGCCAGCGCTCCTCCTGGGGAAAGCTCCTACGAGCAGTACTTC
NA	NA	TRBV27	TRBJ2-3	CASSLSSGGFSDTQYF	TGTGCCAGCAGTTTATCCTCCGGGGGTTTCTCCGATACGCAGTATTTT
NA	NA	TRBV19	TRBJ2-7	CASSIDVGESSYEQYF	TGTGCCAGTAGTATAGACGTCGGGGAAAGCTCCTACGAGCAGTACTTC
NA	TRBD1	TRBV5-4	TRBJ2-7	CASSLRAGGNYEQYF	TGTGCCAGCAGCTTGAGGGCAGGGGGCAACTACGAGCAGTACTTC
NA	NA	TRBV7-7	TRBJ2-7	CASSPGAGAFEQYF	TGTGCCAGCAGCCCCGGGGCGGGGGCGTTTGAGCAGTACTTC
NA	NA	TRBV4-1	TRBJ1-1	CASSHEGLDTEAFF	TGCGCCAGCAGCCATGAGGGGCTTGACACTGAAGCTTTCTTT
NA	TRBD2	TRBV9	TRBJ2-5	CASSKTSGGAGETQYF	TGTGCCAGCAGCAAGACTAGCGGGGGGGCGGGTGAGACCCAGTACTTC
NA	TRBD2	TRBV5-1	TRBJ2-3	CASRRTSGSTDTQYF	TGCGCCAGCAGGAGGACTAGCGGGAGCACAGATACGCAGTATTTT
NA	NA	TRBV7-2	TRBJ2-5	CASGQGFWQTQYF	TGTGCCAGCGGCCAGGGATTTTGGCAGACCCAGTACTTC
NA	TRBD2	TRBV15	TRBJ2-7	CATSSAHGGASYEQYF	TGTGCCACCAGCAGTGCCCACGGGGGGGCCTCCTACGAGCAGTACTTC
NA	NA	TRBV25-1	TRBJ1-1	CASYGGSEAFF	TGTGCCAGCTACGGGGGGTCTGAAGCTTTCTTT
NA	NA	TRBV5-1	TRBJ2-2	CASSLAPGGELFF	TGCGCCAGCAGCTTGGCCCCCGGCGGGGAGCTGTTTTTT
NA	NA	TRBV6-1	TRBJ1-2	CASSRTLGVGYGYTF	TGTGCCAGCAGTCGGACGCTTGGGGTCGGCTATGGCTACACCTTC
NA	NA	TRBV4-3	TRBJ1-5	CASSQDRGSNQPQHF	TGCGCCAGCAGCCAAGACCGGGGTAGCAATCAGCCCCAGCATTTT
NA	NA	TRBV25-1	TRBJ2-1	CASRSNEQFF	TGTGCCAGCAGGTCCAATGAGCAGTTCTTC
NA	NA	TRBV2	TRBJ1-4	CASRVEKLFF	TGTGCCAGCCGAGTTGAAAAACTGTTTTTT